The rows below give T cell receptor beta chains drawn from one sample of a study of CD8 T cells in ankylosing spondylitis. TCRdb re-called the 5' RACE reads with MiXCR, one entry per CDR3 protein. Of a few hundred thousand distinct CDR3 sequences in the sample, 15% to 20% were seen once. The sample was blood, either unsorted or a sorted T cell fraction (not recorded which). Receptor source: a male donor with ankylosing spondylitis. Both conserved end residues are part of each CDR3. Fields, in order: clone size, D gene, V gene, J gene, CDR3 DNA, CDR3 protein. D genes are given only for firm matches. Part of the rows lack a size; the others show once, few, many or a class for expanded clones.

clone_size: NA
d_call: NA
v_call: TRBV3-1
j_call: TRBJ1-2
cdr3_nt: TGTGCCAGCAGCCAGGCAGGGAGCTATGGCTACACCTTC
cdr3_aa: CASSQAGSYGYTF

clone_size: few
d_call: TRBD1
v_call: TRBV12-3/TRBV12-4
j_call: TRBJ2-5
cdr3_nt: TGTGCCAGCAGTCTACGTCGGACAGGCGAGCCCACCCAGTACTTC
cdr3_aa: CASSLRRTGEPTQYF

clone_size: NA
d_call: TRBD2
v_call: TRBV5-1
j_call: TRBJ2-7
cdr3_nt: TGCGCCAGCAGCACCCGGGAAGGACTAGCGCGCGAGCAGTACTTC
cdr3_aa: CASSTREGLAREQYF

clone_size: NA
d_call: NA
v_call: TRBV11-1
j_call: TRBJ1-4
cdr3_nt: TGTGCCAGCAGCTTAGCCACCTCGCGTGAGTCGGGTAATGAAAAACTGTTTTTT
cdr3_aa: CASSLATSRESGNEKLFF

clone_size: NA
d_call: NA
v_call: TRBV7-3
j_call: TRBJ1-2
cdr3_nt: TGTGCCAGCAGCCTAGCCGGACAGAACTATGGCTACACCTTC
cdr3_aa: CASSLAGQNYGYTF

clone_size: few
d_call: TRBD2
v_call: TRBV27
j_call: TRBJ2-7
cdr3_nt: TGTGCCAGCAGTCCTACCATTGCCCACTATAGCGGGAGGGTGTACGAGCAGTACTTC
cdr3_aa: CASSPTIAHYSGRVYEQYF

clone_size: NA
d_call: NA
v_call: TRBV12-3/TRBV12-4
j_call: TRBJ1-5
cdr3_nt: TGTGCCAGCAGCGATATCAGGGGCGGTCAGCCCCAGCATTTT
cdr3_aa: CASSDIRGGQPQHF

clone_size: NA
d_call: NA
v_call: TRBV2
j_call: TRBJ2-3
cdr3_nt: TGTGCCAGCGGGGGTCGGGGTTCGACAGATACGCAGTATTTT
cdr3_aa: CASGGRGSTDTQYF

clone_size: NA
d_call: TRBD1
v_call: TRBV24-1
j_call: TRBJ1-2
cdr3_nt: TGTGCCACCAGTGATTTGGAGGGACAGGGGGCGCTCGACTATGGCTACACCTTC
cdr3_aa: CATSDLEGQGALDYGYTF

clone_size: few
d_call: TRBD1
v_call: TRBV4-1
j_call: TRBJ2-2
cdr3_nt: TGCGCCAGCAGCCAAGGACAGGGACAAACCGGGGAGCTGTTTTTT
cdr3_aa: CASSQGQGQTGELFF

clone_size: NA
d_call: TRBD2
v_call: TRBV5-1
j_call: TRBJ2-1
cdr3_nt: TGCGCCAGCAGGGGACTAGCAGCGGGTGAGCAGTTCTTC
cdr3_aa: CASRGLAAGEQFF

clone_size: few
d_call: NA
v_call: TRBV21-1
j_call: TRBJ1-4
cdr3_nt: TGTGCCAGCAGCCCCCCCTGGACAGGGGGAATAAGAGGTGAAAAACTGTTTTTT
cdr3_aa: CASSPPWTGGIRGEKLFF

clone_size: NA
d_call: TRBD2
v_call: TRBV3-1
j_call: TRBJ2-1
cdr3_nt: TGTGCCAGCAGCCAGGTACTAGCGGGGCCGTTCGATGAGCAGTTCTTC
cdr3_aa: CASSQVLAGPFDEQFF

clone_size: NA
d_call: NA
v_call: TRBV29-1
j_call: TRBJ2-7
cdr3_nt: TGCAGCGTTGTGATCGGGGATTCCTACGAGCAGTACTTC
cdr3_aa: CSVVIGDSYEQYF

clone_size: few
d_call: NA
v_call: TRBV7-8
j_call: TRBJ2-1
cdr3_nt: TGTGCCAGCAGCCCCCGACCCGGGAGCGGCCACAATGAGCAGTTCTTC
cdr3_aa: CASSPRPGSGHNEQFF

clone_size: NA
d_call: NA
v_call: TRBV4-3
j_call: TRBJ2-2
cdr3_nt: TGCGCCAGCAGCCAAGATTCAGGGGCGGACGGGGAGCTGTTTTTT
cdr3_aa: CASSQDSGADGELFF

clone_size: few
d_call: NA
v_call: TRBV12-3/TRBV12-4
j_call: TRBJ1-5
cdr3_nt: TGTGCCAGCAGTTTGCAGGCAAATCAGCCCCAGCATTTT
cdr3_aa: CASSLQANQPQHF

clone_size: NA
d_call: NA
v_call: TRBV2
j_call: TRBJ1-2
cdr3_nt: TGTGCCAGCAGTGGACAGTCCTATGGCTACACCTTC
cdr3_aa: CASSGQSYGYTF

clone_size: many
d_call: NA
v_call: TRBV25-1
j_call: TRBJ1-1
cdr3_nt: TGTGCCAGCAGTGAACGTCCCTTCGGGGACACTGAAGCTTTCTTT
cdr3_aa: CASSERPFGDTEAFF

clone_size: NA
d_call: NA
v_call: TRBV4-1
j_call: TRBJ1-4
cdr3_nt: TGCGCCAGCAGCCAAGACAGGGTGGGCGAAAAACTGTTTTTT
cdr3_aa: CASSQDRVGEKLFF

clone_size: NA
d_call: NA
v_call: TRBV27
j_call: TRBJ2-7
cdr3_nt: TGTGCCAGCAGTTTAACCCCCCCGGGGGAGGACTACGAGCAGTACTTC
cdr3_aa: CASSLTPPGEDYEQYF

clone_size: NA
d_call: TRBD1
v_call: TRBV5-1
j_call: TRBJ2-6
cdr3_nt: TGCGCCAGCAGCACACCAGCTACAGGGGGCAGTGGGGCCAACGTCCTGACTTTC
cdr3_aa: CASSTPATGGSGANVLTF

clone_size: few
d_call: NA
v_call: TRBV7-8
j_call: TRBJ2-4
cdr3_nt: TGTGCCAGCAGCCCTGGGGAAGCCAAAAACATTCAGTACTTC
cdr3_aa: CASSPGEAKNIQYF

clone_size: few
d_call: TRBD1
v_call: TRBV25-1
j_call: TRBJ2-1
cdr3_nt: TGTGCCAGCAGCCGACAGGGCCCCAATGAGCAGTTCTTC
cdr3_aa: CASSRQGPNEQFF

clone_size: NA
d_call: TRBD2
v_call: TRBV5-1
j_call: TRBJ2-1
cdr3_nt: TGCGCCAGCAGCTCGGGGACTAGCGGGAGTGGTGATGACAATGAGCAGTTCTTC
cdr3_aa: CASSSGTSGSGDDNEQFF

clone_size: few
d_call: NA
v_call: TRBV6-2/TRBV6-3
j_call: TRBJ2-7
cdr3_nt: TGTGCCAGCAGTTCTAGCTCCCTCTCCTCCGAGCAGTACTTC
cdr3_aa: CASSSSSLSSEQYF

clone_size: few
d_call: NA
v_call: TRBV7-8
j_call: TRBJ2-7
cdr3_nt: TGTGCCAGCAGCTCCCCGACTAGCTCCTACGAGCAGTACTTC
cdr3_aa: CASSSPTSSYEQYF

clone_size: few
d_call: NA
v_call: TRBV28
j_call: TRBJ1-1
cdr3_nt: TGTGCCAGCAGTTTATTCGCGGGGGTGAACACTGAAGCTTTCTTT
cdr3_aa: CASSLFAGVNTEAFF

clone_size: NA
d_call: NA
v_call: TRBV28
j_call: TRBJ2-2
cdr3_nt: TGTGCCAGCAGTTTATTCACGAACACCGGGGAGCTGTTTTTT
cdr3_aa: CASSLFTNTGELFF

clone_size: NA
d_call: NA
v_call: TRBV9
j_call: TRBJ2-1
cdr3_nt: TGTGCCAGCAGCGTAGAGGGAGGAGACTACAATGAGCAGTTCTTC
cdr3_aa: CASSVEGGDYNEQFF

clone_size: few
d_call: NA
v_call: TRBV28
j_call: TRBJ1-6
cdr3_nt: TGTGCCAGCAGCCCCTTGGCCCCGGCGCCCCTCCACTTT
cdr3_aa: CASSPLAPAPLHF

clone_size: NA
d_call: NA
v_call: TRBV4-1
j_call: TRBJ2-7
cdr3_nt: TGCGCCAGCAGCCAAGACGCGGGCTACGAGCAGTACTTC
cdr3_aa: CASSQDAGYEQYF

clone_size: NA
d_call: TRBD1
v_call: TRBV4-1
j_call: TRBJ1-1
cdr3_nt: TGCGCCAGCAGCCAGACCCGGGCAGGGGGCTTTGAAGCTTTCTTT
cdr3_aa: CASSQTRAGGFEAFF

clone_size: many
d_call: NA
v_call: TRBV12-3/TRBV12-4
j_call: TRBJ1-1
cdr3_nt: TGTGCCAGCACCCCGGACCTTGGGACTGAAGCTTTCTTT
cdr3_aa: CASTPDLGTEAFF

clone_size: few
d_call: NA
v_call: TRBV27
j_call: TRBJ2-1
cdr3_nt: TGTGCCAGCACCCTCACGGCGGGGAACTACAATGAGCAGTTCTTC
cdr3_aa: CASTLTAGNYNEQFF

clone_size: NA
d_call: TRBD2
v_call: TRBV12-3/TRBV12-4
j_call: TRBJ2-5
cdr3_nt: TGTGCCAGCACCTTTTGGGGGGGGGAGACCCAGTACTTC
cdr3_aa: CASTFWGGETQYF

clone_size: few
d_call: TRBD1
v_call: TRBV4-1
j_call: TRBJ1-6
cdr3_nt: TGCGCCAGCAGCCATAAACAGGGGCATAATTCACCCCTCCACTTT
cdr3_aa: CASSHKQGHNSPLHF

clone_size: few
d_call: NA
v_call: TRBV4-1
j_call: TRBJ1-5
cdr3_nt: TGCGCCAGCAGCCAACATACGGACCTTAGCAATCAGCCCCAGCATTTT
cdr3_aa: CASSQHTDLSNQPQHF

clone_size: NA
d_call: TRBD2
v_call: TRBV11-2
j_call: TRBJ2-3
cdr3_nt: TGTGCCAGCAGCTTAGTCCCGGGACTAGCGGGCGTCAGCACAGATACGCAGTATTTT
cdr3_aa: CASSLVPGLAGVSTDTQYF

clone_size: few
d_call: TRBD2
v_call: TRBV12-3/TRBV12-4
j_call: TRBJ2-5
cdr3_nt: TGTGCCAGCAGTTGGGAGGGAGAGACCCAGTACTTC
cdr3_aa: CASSWEGETQYF

clone_size: NA
d_call: TRBD1
v_call: TRBV9
j_call: TRBJ2-1
cdr3_nt: TGTGCCAGCAGCGTAGCCGGACAGGCCAACAATGAGCAGTTCTTC
cdr3_aa: CASSVAGQANNEQFF

clone_size: few
d_call: TRBD1
v_call: TRBV20-1
j_call: TRBJ1-2
cdr3_nt: TGCAGTGCTCTCAAAGGGACAGGGAACTATGGCTACACCTTC
cdr3_aa: CSALKGTGNYGYTF

clone_size: NA
d_call: TRBD1
v_call: TRBV7-9
j_call: TRBJ2-7
cdr3_nt: TGTGCCAGCAGCTTACGCCAGGGGGACTACGAGCAGTACTTC
cdr3_aa: CASSLRQGDYEQYF

clone_size: NA
d_call: NA
v_call: TRBV11-2
j_call: TRBJ2-5
cdr3_nt: TGTGCCAGCAGCCCATTAGTCCCCGGCCTAGAAGAGACCCAGTACTTC
cdr3_aa: CASSPLVPGLEETQYF